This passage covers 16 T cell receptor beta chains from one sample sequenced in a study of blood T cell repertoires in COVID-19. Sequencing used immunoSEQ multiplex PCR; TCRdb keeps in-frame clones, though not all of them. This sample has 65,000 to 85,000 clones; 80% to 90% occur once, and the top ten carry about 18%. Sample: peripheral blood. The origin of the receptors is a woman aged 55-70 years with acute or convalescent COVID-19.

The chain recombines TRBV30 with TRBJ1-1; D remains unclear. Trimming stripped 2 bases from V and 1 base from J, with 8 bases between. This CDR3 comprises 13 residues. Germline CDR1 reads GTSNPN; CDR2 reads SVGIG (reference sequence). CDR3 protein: CAWSLTENTEAFF. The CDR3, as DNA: TGTGCCTGGAGTTTAACAGAGAACACTGAAGCTTTCTTT.

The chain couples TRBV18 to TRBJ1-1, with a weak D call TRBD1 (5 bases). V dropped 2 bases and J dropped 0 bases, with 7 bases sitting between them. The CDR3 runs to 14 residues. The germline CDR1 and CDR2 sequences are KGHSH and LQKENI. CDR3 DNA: TGTGCCAGCTCACCATTGGACATGAACACTGAAGCTTTCTTT. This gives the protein CASSPLDMNTEAFF.

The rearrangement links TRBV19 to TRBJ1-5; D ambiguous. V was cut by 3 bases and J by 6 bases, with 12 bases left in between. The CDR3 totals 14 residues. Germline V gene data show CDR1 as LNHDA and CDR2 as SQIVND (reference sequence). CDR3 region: CASSIPPESQPQHF. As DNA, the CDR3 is TGTGCCAGTAGTATCCCCCCTGAGTCTCAGCCCCAGCATTTT.

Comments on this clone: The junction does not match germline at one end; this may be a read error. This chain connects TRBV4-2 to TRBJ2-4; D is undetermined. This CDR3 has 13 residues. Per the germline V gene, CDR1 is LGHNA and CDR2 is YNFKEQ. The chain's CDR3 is CAGSQGDKNIQYF. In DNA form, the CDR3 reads TGTGCCGGCAGCCAAGGAGACAAAAACATTCAGTACTTC.

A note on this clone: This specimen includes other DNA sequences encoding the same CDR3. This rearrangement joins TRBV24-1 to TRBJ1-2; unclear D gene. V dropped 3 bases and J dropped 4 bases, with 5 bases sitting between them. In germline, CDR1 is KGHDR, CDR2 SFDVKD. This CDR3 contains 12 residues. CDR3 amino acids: CATSDRGYGYTF. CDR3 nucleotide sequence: TGTGCCACCAGTGATAGAGGCTATGGCTACACCTTC.

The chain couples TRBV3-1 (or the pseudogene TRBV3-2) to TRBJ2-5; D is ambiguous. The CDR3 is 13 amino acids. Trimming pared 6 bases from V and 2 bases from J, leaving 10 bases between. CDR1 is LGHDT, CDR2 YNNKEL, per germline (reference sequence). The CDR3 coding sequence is TGTGCCAGCAGGAGCACCGTACAAGAGACCCAGTACTTC. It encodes CASRSTVQETQYF.

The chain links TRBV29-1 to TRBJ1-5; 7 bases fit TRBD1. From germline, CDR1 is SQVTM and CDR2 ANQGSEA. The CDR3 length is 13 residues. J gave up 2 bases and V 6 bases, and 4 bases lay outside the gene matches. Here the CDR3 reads CSVGGGGNQPQHF. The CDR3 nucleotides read TGCAGCGTCGGAGGGGGCGGCAATCAGCCCCAGCATTTT.

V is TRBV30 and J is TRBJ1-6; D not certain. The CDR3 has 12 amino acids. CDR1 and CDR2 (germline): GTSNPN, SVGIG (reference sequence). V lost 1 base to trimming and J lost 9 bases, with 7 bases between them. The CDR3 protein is CAWSDGFSPLHF. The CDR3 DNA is TGTGCCTGGAGTGACGGGTTTTCACCCCTCCACTTT.

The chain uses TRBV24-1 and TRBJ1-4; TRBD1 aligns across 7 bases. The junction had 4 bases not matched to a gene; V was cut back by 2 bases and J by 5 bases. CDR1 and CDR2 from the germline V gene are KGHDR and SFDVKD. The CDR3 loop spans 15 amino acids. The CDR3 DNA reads TGTGCCACCAGTGATTCCGGCAGGGGGAATGAAAAACTGTTTTTT. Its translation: CATSDSGRGNEKLFF.

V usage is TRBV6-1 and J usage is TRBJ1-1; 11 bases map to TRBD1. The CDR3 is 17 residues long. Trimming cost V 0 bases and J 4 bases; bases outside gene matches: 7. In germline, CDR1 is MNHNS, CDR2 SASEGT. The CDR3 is CASSEAYGQGASTEAFF. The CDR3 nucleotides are TGTGCCAGCAGTGAAGCGTATGGACAGGGGGCAAGCACTGAAGCTTTCTTT.

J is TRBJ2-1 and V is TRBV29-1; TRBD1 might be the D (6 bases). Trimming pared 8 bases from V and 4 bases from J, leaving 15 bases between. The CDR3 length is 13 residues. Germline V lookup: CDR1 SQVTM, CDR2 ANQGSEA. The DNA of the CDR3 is TGCAGCTCGAGCAGGACAGATTACAATGAGCAGTTCTTC. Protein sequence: CSSSRTDYNEQFF.

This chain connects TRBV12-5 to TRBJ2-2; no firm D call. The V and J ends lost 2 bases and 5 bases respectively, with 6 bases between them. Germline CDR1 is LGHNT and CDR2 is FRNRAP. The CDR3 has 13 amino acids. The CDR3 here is CASGLLRTGELFF. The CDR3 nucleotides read TGTGCTAGTGGTTTGCTCCGGACCGGGGAGCTGTTTTTT.

The CDR3 sequence is CAIFRLAGSVGELFF. CDR3 nucleotides: TGTGCCATATTTCGACTAGCGGGGTCAGTCGGGGAGCTGTTTTTT. The chain employs TRBV6-5 and TRBJ2-2; 11 bases are shared with TRBD2. J gave up 7 bases and V 10 bases, and 11 bases lay outside the gene matches. The CDR3 consists of 15 residues. Germline loops: CDR1 MNHEY, CDR2 SVGAGI.

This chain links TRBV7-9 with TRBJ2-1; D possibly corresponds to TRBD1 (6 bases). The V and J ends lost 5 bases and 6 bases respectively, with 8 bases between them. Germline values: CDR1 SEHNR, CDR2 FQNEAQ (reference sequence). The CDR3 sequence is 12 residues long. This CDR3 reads CASSGTFNEQFF. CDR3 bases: TGTGCCAGCAGCGGGACATTCAATGAGCAGTTCTTC.

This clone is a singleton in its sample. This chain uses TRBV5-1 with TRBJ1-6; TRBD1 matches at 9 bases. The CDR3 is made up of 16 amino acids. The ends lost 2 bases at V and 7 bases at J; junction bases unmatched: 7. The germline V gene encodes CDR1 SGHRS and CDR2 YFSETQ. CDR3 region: CASSFGDRVGNSPLHF. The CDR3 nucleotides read TGCGCCAGCAGCTTTGGGGACAGGGTCGGAAATTCACCCCTCCACTTT.

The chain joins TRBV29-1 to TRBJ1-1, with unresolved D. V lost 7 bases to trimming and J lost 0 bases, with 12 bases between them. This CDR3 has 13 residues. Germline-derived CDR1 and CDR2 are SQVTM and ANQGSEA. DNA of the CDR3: TGCAGCGGAACAGCAAATTTGAACACTGAAGCTTTCTTT. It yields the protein CSGTANLNTEAFF.